These 26 T cell receptor beta chains were all obtained from the same sample, sequenced in a study of OX40 agonist ivuxolimab in advanced cancers. Clones were sequenced by immunoSEQ multiplex PCR, and TCRdb holds only the in-frame ones, with some missing. The sample yields 20,000 to 30,000 clones, 60% to 80% seen once. The specimen comprised CD4+ or CD8+ T cells sorted from blood, sampled in a trial of the OX40 agonist ivuxolimab. The receptors stem from an adult with an advanced solid tumor such as melanoma, head and neck, liver or kidney cancer.

The J gene is TRBJ1-2, the V gene TRBV4-2; a weak D match, TRBD1 (6 bases). Trimming removed 2 bases at V and 8 bases at J, with 9 bases between. The CDR3 totals 12 residues. Germline loops: CDR1 LGHNA, CDR2 YNFKEQ. CDR3 DNA: TGTGCCAGCAGCCAACCACAGGGAGGCTACACCTTC. This encodes CASSQPQGGYTF.

This clone was detected many times. The germline gene is not matched at one end of the junction; a read error may be the cause. The chain has TRBV28 and TRBJ2-7, with D tentatively TRBD1 or TRBD2 (5 bases each). CDR3 length equals 12 residues. Germline CDR1 MDHEN, CDR2 SYDVKM. In nucleotides, the CDR3 is TGTGCCAGCAGTCCCGGGGCCCAGCTTTCATTCTTC. It codes for CASSPGAQLSFF.

The rearrangement joins TRBV13 to TRBJ2-2, with 8 bases identical to TRBD2. Germline loops: CDR1 PRHDT, CDR2 FYEKMQ (reference sequence). This CDR3 region has 15 residues. With V trimmed by 5 bases and J by 4 bases, 6 bases remained unmatched. CDR3 DNA: TGTGCCAGCAGCCAGGGGCTAGCGGGCACCGGGGAGCTGTTTTTT. Its protein product is CASSQGLAGTGELFF.

The rearrangement links TRBV28 to TRBJ2-7; D remains ambiguous. This CDR3 is 11 amino acids long. CDR1 and CDR2 (germline): MDHEN, SYDVKM. The ends were cut back, 5 bases at V and 6 bases at J, with 8 bases in the middle. The CDR3 loop reads CASSPVGEQYF. The CDR3 nucleotides are TGTGCCAGCAGTCCGGTTGGCGAGCAGTACTTC.

This clone was seen more than once but under ten times. This chain joins TRBV9 and TRBJ2-5; a possible D gene is TRBD2 (5 bases). V gave up 0 bases and J gave up 4 bases, with 7 bases separating them. The germline CDR1 and CDR2 sequences are SGDLS and YYNGEE. This CDR3 contains 13 residues. CDR3 bases: TGTGCCAGCAGCGTAGATGGAGGAGAGACCCAGTACTTC. Translation: CASSVDGGETQYF.

The chain couples TRBV5-6 to TRBJ2-3, with D maybe TRBD2 (5 bases). The V gene lost 2 bases and the J gene lost 6 bases, with 7 bases spanning the gap. The CDR3 covers 12 residues. From germline, CDR1 is SGHDT and CDR2 YYEEEE. This chain's CDR3 is CASSFGVDTQYF. CDR3 DNA: TGTGCCAGCAGCTTCGGGGTTGATACGCAGTATTTT.

This chain connects TRBV6-1 to TRBJ1-2; a possible D gene is TRBD1 (5 bases). CDR1 and CDR2 (germline): MNHNS, SASEGT. This CDR3 has 12 residues. The V gene lost 5 bases and the J gene lost 6 bases, with 10 bases spanning the gap. CDR3 nucleotides: TGTGCCAGCAGTTTTGGGGGAAATGGCTACACCTTC. Amino acids: CASSFGGNGYTF.

The chain links TRBV4-2 to TRBJ1-4; D not resolved. The V gene's germline CDR1 is LGHNA and CDR2 YNFKEQ. This CDR3 is built from 12 residues. Deletions cut 5 bases from V and 7 bases from J, with 8 bases between. The DNA for the CDR3 is TGTGCCAGCAGCTTACCGGCTGAAAAACTGTTTTTT. It specifies CASSLPAEKLFF.

The chain is built from TRBV5-1 and TRBJ2-7; no clear D gene. Between the trimmed V and J ends, which lost 1 base and 3 bases, there was a span of 11 bases. The length of the CDR3 is 14 residues. CDR1 is SGHRS and CDR2 is YFSETQ in the germline V gene. The CDR3 loop reads CASSLNGPYYEQYF. The CDR3 nucleotides read TGCGCCAGCAGCTTGAACGGACCTTACTACGAGCAGTACTTC.

The chain has TRBV27 and TRBJ2-1; a weak D match, TRBD1 (6 bases). V shed 6 bases and J shed 5 bases, with 23 bases lying between them. Germline V lookup: CDR1 MNHEY, CDR2 SMNVEV (reference sequence). The CDR3 extends over 17 amino acids. This CDR3 reads CASSSLVLTGNNNEQFF. In DNA form, the CDR3 reads TGTGCCAGCAGCAGTTTGGTCCTCACAGGGAATAACAATGAGCAGTTCTTC.

This chain connects TRBV6-5 to TRBJ2-3; the D gene is possibly TRBD1 (7 bases). The CDR3 runs to 15 residues. Trimming removed 2 bases at V and 2 bases at J, with 11 bases between. CDR1 MNHEY and CDR2 SVGAGI come from the germline V gene. CDR3 coding DNA: TGTGCCAGCAGTTACGGGGGGACAGTCACAGATACGCAGTATTTT. Encoded protein: CASSYGGTVTDTQYF.

The V call is TRBV13, the J call TRBJ2-5; TRBD2 is a possible D gene (6 bases). This CDR3 has 13 amino acids. Trimming stripped 8 bases from V and 8 bases from J, with 18 bases between. Germline CDR1 is PRHDT and CDR2 is FYEKMQ (reference sequence). The CDR3 loop is CASSPGAGNTQYF. The CDR3 coding sequence is TGTGCCAGCTCCCCAGGCGCGGGGAATACCCAGTACTTC.

The rearrangement uses TRBV5-1 and TRBJ2-7, with D unresolved. Germline-derived CDR1 and CDR2 are SGHRS and YFSETQ. V was trimmed by 0 bases and J by 0 bases, leaving 10 bases between them. The CDR3 totals 15 residues. The CDR3, as DNA: TGCGCCAGCAGCTTGGCGGCGGCAAGCTCCTACGAGCAGTACTTC. Its translation: CASSLAAASSYEQYF.

V gene TRBV27 combines with J gene TRBJ1-5; a weak D match, TRBD1 (5 bases). Trimming left V 4 bases short and J 7 bases short, with 20 bases between. Germline values: CDR1 MNHEY, CDR2 SMNVEV (reference sequence). The CDR3 has 16 amino acids. CDR3: CASSSVFFGGRQPQHF. CDR3 coding DNA: TGTGCCAGCAGTTCAGTCTTTTTTGGGGGTAGGCAGCCCCAGCATTTT.

CDR3 amino acids: CASSKGGRSSYNSPLHF. The CDR3 nucleotides read TGTGCCAGCAGCAAAGGGGGGAGGAGCTCCTATAATTCACCCCTCCACTTT. The rearrangement links TRBV21-1 to TRBJ1-6. TRBV21-1 is a known pseudogene. This CDR3 comprises 17 residues.

The chain joins TRBV7-2 to TRBJ2-7, with D possibly TRBD1 on 5 matching bases. The germline V gene encodes CDR1 SGHTA and CDR2 FQGNSA. There are 12 residues in the CDR3. Between the trimmed V and J ends, which lost 3 bases and 3 bases, there was a span of 6 bases. The CDR3 DNA is TGTGCCAGCAGCTTCCAGGGCTACGAGCAGTACTTC. It codes for CASSFQGYEQYF.

The genes are TRBV19 and TRBJ2-3; 8 bases align to TRBD2. V gave up 6 bases and J gave up 13 bases; unmatched junction bases: 9. CDR3 length: 12 amino acids. Germline values: CDR1 LNHDA, CDR2 SQIVND (reference sequence). The CDR3 DNA reads TGTGCCAGTAGCCATAGCGGGGCCCCCGAGTATTTT. Its translation is CASSHSGAPEYF.

The CDR3 DNA follows: TGCGCCAGCAGCCAAGATGTGGGACAGTTCTCTGGAAACACCATATATTTT. This encodes CASSQDVGQFSGNTIYF. The rearrangement uses TRBV4-3 and TRBJ1-3, with TRBD1 matching over 7 bases. Germline CDR1 reads LGHNA; CDR2 reads YSLEER. V lost 0 bases, J lost 0 bases, and 5 bases stayed unmatched. CDR3 length: 17 amino acids.

In nucleotides, the CDR3 is TGCGCCAGCAGCTTGGGGAGCCGGGACAGGGAGACCCAGTACTTC. This encodes CASSLGSRDRETQYF. The chain carries TRBV5-1 and TRBJ2-5; 8 nucleotides align to TRBD1. Trimming at V came to 0 bases and at J to 5 bases, leaving 6 bases not matched to a gene. From germline, CDR1 is SGHRS and CDR2 YFSETQ. This CDR3 comprises 15 residues.

The chain uses TRBV11-2 and TRBJ2-2, with a possible D match to TRBD1 (5 bases). The CDR3 spans 15 residues. The V end was cut by 5 bases, the J end by 3 bases, with 13 bases between. Germline CDR1 and CDR2: SGHAT and FQNNGV. The DNA of the CDR3 is TGTGCCAGCAGCCCTCAGGGTTGGGACACCGGGGAGCTGTTTTTT. Amino acids: CASSPQGWDTGELFF.

The sample holds a few counts of this clone. The gene calls are TRBV9 and TRBJ2-7; D is unresolved. Germline V gene data show CDR1 as SGDLS and CDR2 as YYNGEE. Trimming took off 0 bases at V and 4 bases at J, with 11 bases between the two ends. This CDR3 comprises 14 residues. The CDR3 coding sequence is TGTGCCAGCAGCGTAGGCGGCAGAAATTACGAGCAGTACTTC. This sequence encodes CASSVGGRNYEQYF. Complete variable domain (other parts from reference TRBV9 and TRBJ2-7): DSGVTQTPKHLITATGQRVTLRCSPRSGDLSVYWYQQSLDQGLQFLIQYYNGEERAKGNILERFSAQQFPDLHSELNLSSLELGDSALYFCASSVGGRNYEQYFGPGTRLTVT.

This chain links TRBV7-9 with TRBJ1-5; 10 nucleotides agree with TRBD1. V lost 0 bases, J lost 5 bases, and 10 bases stayed unmatched. The CDR3 runs to 18 residues. Looked up from germline, CDR1 is SEHNR and CDR2 is FQNEAQ (reference sequence). CDR3 protein: CASSLAGQGGLVDQPQHF. The CDR3 DNA sequence: TGTGCCAGCAGCTTAGCAGGACAGGGGGGACTAGTCGATCAGCCCCAGCATTTT.

Concerning this clone: Its ends do not fully match the called genes, so a read error is possible. This chain's CDR3 is CASSQPRQGTGANILTF. The CDR3 coding sequence is TGCGCCAGCAGTCAACCACGACAGGGAACTGGGGCCAACATCCTGACTTTC. The chain couples TRBV23-1 to TRBJ2-6, with 7 nucleotides matching TRBD1. TRBV23-1 is treated as an ORF (open reading frame) with a function not yet certain. The CDR3 totals 17 residues.

This clone was counted only a few times. V and J are TRBV15 and TRBJ2-2; D is unclear. Deletions cut 8 bases from V and 4 bases from J, with 14 bases between. CDR3 length equals 14 residues. Germline lookup yields CDR1 LNHNV and CDR2 YYDKDF (reference sequence). The CDR3 DNA follows: TGTGCCACCGGACGATTCGGACGCACCGGGGAGCTGTTTTTT. Its translation is CATGRFGRTGELFF.

This clone showed up just once. This chain connects TRBV4-1 to TRBJ2-3; D possibly corresponds to TRBD1 (6 bases). Between the trimmed V and J ends, which lost 2 bases and 4 bases, there was a span of 13 bases. The length of the CDR3 is 15 residues. The germline CDR1 and CDR2 sequences are MGHRA and YSYEKL. CDR3 nucleotides: TGCGCCAGCAGCCAACCGGACAGAGGAGCAGATACGCAGTATTTT. It yields the protein CASSQPDRGADTQYF.

This chain uses TRBV5-6 with TRBJ1-2, with 8 bases that match TRBD1. Germline lookup yields CDR1 SGHDT and CDR2 YYEEEE. The ends lost 3 bases at V and 1 base at J; junction bases unmatched: 2. CDR3 length: 14 residues. The CDR3 DNA reads as TGTGCCAGCAGCTCAGGGGGCAGTAACTATGGCTACACCTTC. Amino acid sequence: CASSSGGSNYGYTF.